Only one count was recorded for the clone carrying this T cell receptor (beta chain). Its antigen is not identified. V lost 2 bases to trimming and J lost 5 bases, with 9 bases between them. CDR1 is SNHLY and CDR2 is FYNNEI in the germline V gene. CDR3 length: 13 residues. These data are taken from a study of CD8+CD57+ T cells in acquired aplastic anemia. Study as a whole: Average DNA yield from sorted CD4+ and CD8+ cells was around 3.2 ug. Study-wide results and limits: Patients had roughly 31 CD8+ CDR3 sequences in common with controls (the shared set).

Flow cytometry had shown expanded CD8+CD57+ cells in the patients chosen for sequencing. Genomic DNA served as template for TCR beta VDJ and CDR3 profiling. TCRdb called the reads again in MiXCR, with one record for every CDR3 protein. The sample consists of some 98,000 distinct CDR3 sequences, about 66% of them appearing once. The origin of this receptor is a human donor with aplastic anemia. The source material was sorted CD4+, CD8+, or CD8+CD57+ T cells (not recorded which) from PBMCs. The V call is TRBV2, the J call TRBJ2-5, with D perhaps matching TRBD1 or TRBD2 (6 bases each). The CDR3 sequence is CASSEIGGETQYF. CDR3 sequence (DNA): TGTGCCAGCAGTGAAATAGGGGGGGAGACCCAGTACTTC.